The present T cell receptor beta chain was sequenced within a study of glioma-infiltrating T cells after dendritic cell vaccination. On the study more broadly: Glioblastoma patients came from Phase I and II dendritic cell vaccination trials.

CDR1 is MDHEN and CDR2 is SYDVKM in the germline V gene. V gave up 3 bases and J gave up 0 bases, with 12 bases separating them. CDR3 length: 15 amino acids. Some clones are missing from TCRdb's copy, which holds only in-frame ones; the method was immunoSEQ multiplex PCR. This table has tens of thousands of clones, over 75% appearing once. Sequencing used blood, obtained before dendritic cell vaccination. The sequence derives from a human donor with glioblastoma. The rearrangement joins TRBV28 to TRBJ2-7; weak D call: TRBD1 (5 bases). The CDR3 sequence is CASSLYRLGSYEQYF. The CDR3 nucleotides are TGTGCCAGCAGTTTGTACAGGCTGGGCTCCTACGAGCAGTACTTC.